This T cell receptor (beta chain) appears in the sequencing data of a study of PD-L1 blockade in urothelial cancer. Overall study context: When patients started atezolizumab in the mid-2010s, it was given at 1,200 mg intravenously every 3 weeks.

Spiking of synthetic TCR analog templates was performed in each PCR. Here immunoSEQ multiplex PCR was the method, and the copy in TCRdb shows in-frame clones only, minus some. The sample lists approximately 110,000 clones, around 82% occurring once. Each patient's cancer was a locally advanced or metastatic urothelial carcinoma. Study-level results: Below-median pretreatment blood TCR clonality predicted better survival.

Germline CDR1 LNHDA, CDR2 SQIVND (reference sequence). After removal of 10 bases from V and 2 bases from J, the junction contained 9 bases not matched to a gene. The CDR3 extends over 14 amino acids. This clone was counted once. Its antigen is currently unknown. The sample here was PBMCs, taken around atezolizumab (anti-PD-L1) treatment. The chain has TRBV19 and TRBJ2-7; 9 bases are shared with TRBD1. The clonotype originates from a man aged 50-59 years with urothelial cancer. The CDR3 coding sequence is TGTGCCACCCAAGCCGGGACAGGGACCTACGAGCAGTACTTC. Residues: CATQAGTGTYEQYF.